The 9 T cell receptor beta chains below were found in one sample sequenced in a study of response to subunit inactivated influenza vaccine. TCRdb recomputed calls from the RT-PCR reads with MiXCR, one row per CDR3 protein. The repertoire holds about 520,000 distinct CDR3 sequences, with about 25% as singletons. The sequencing here drew on CD4+ T cells sorted from PBMCs, taken more than 4 days after vaccination. These receptors were taken from a man aged 50 to 59 who received an inactivated influenza vaccine.

Regarding this clonotype: Here the CDR3 omits its conserved ending phenylalanine or tryptophan, so a read error is the likely source. Because the CDR3's place on the DNA is in doubt, the DNA is left out and the CDR3 is given as listed by TCRdb. The V gene is TRBV21-1, the J gene TRBJ2-1; the table's D call TRBD1 went unverified against the DNA. TRBV21-1 is given as a pseudogene. Both ends counted, the CDR3 spans 13 residues. The CDR3: CASSHQSRTGPSG.

The rearrangement links TRBV7-2 to TRBJ2-7, with D perhaps given as TRBD1 or TRBD2 (5 bases each). Germline V gene data show CDR1 as SGHTA and CDR2 as FQGNSA. The CDR3 spans 15 residues. Trimming cost V 1 base and J 1 base, with 11 bases left between them. The CDR3: CASSLERQGSYEQYF. DNA for the CDR3: TGTGCCAGCAGCTTAGAGCGGCAGGGTTCCTACGAGCAGTACTTC.

This clonotype turned up a few times. The rearrangement joins TRBV25-1 to TRBJ2-1; TRBD2 agrees at 11 bases. The CDR3 extends over 16 amino acids. Germline trimming cut 3 bases from V and 8 bases from J; bases unmatched to any gene: 9. Germline V gives CDR1 MGHDK, CDR2 SYGVNS. The DNA for the CDR3 is TGTGCCAGCAGTGACCTTAGCGGGAGGGCCATAGATGAGCAGTTCTTC. Protein product: CASSDLSGRAIDEQFF.

This sequence joins TRBV20-1 and TRBJ2-5; D not resolved. Germline V gives CDR1 DFQATT, CDR2 SNEGSKA (reference sequence). The CDR3 covers 14 residues. Trimming took 6 bases from V and 5 from J, leaving 19 bases between them. The CDR3 loop reads CSAVQRVRLETQYF. The CDR3 DNA reads as TGCAGTGCGGTTCAAAGGGTTCGATTGGAGACCCAGTACTTC.

This clonotype was counted a few times. This chain connects TRBV9 to TRBJ2-1, with TRBD1 matching 7 bases. The ends lost 0 bases at V and 9 bases at J; junction bases unmatched: 9. Germline-derived CDR1 and CDR2 are SGDLS and YYNGEE. This CDR3 has 15 amino acids. The CDR3 here is CASSVGQGLISEQFF. For the CDR3, the DNA is TGTGCCAGCAGCGTAGGACAGGGTTTGATCAGTGAGCAGTTCTTC.

The chain is built from TRBV6-2 or TRBV6-3 and TRBJ2-1, with 10 bases aligning to TRBD2. Germline trimming cut 7 bases from V and 9 bases from J; bases unmatched to any gene: 9. The CDR3 covers 14 residues. CDR1 is MNHEY and CDR2 is SVGEGT in the germline V gene. CDR3 nucleotide sequence: TGTGCCAGCAACCGCGGGACTAGCGTAGCTGAGCAGTTCTTC. Protein sequence: CASNRGTSVAEQFF.

This clonotype was seen repeatedly, ten times or more. The chain employs TRBV7-2 and TRBJ2-3, with no clear D. V was clipped by 5 bases and J by 4 bases, with 10 bases between them. Germline V gene lookup returns CDR1 SGHTA and CDR2 FQGNSA. This CDR3 has 13 residues. CDR3 residues: CASSPNLADTQYF. In nucleotides, the CDR3 is TGTGCCAGCAGCCCCAATCTGGCAGATACGCAGTATTTT.

This clonotype showed up just a few times. The chain couples TRBV24-1 to TRBJ2-1, with 8 bases identical to TRBD1. The length of the CDR3 is 15 residues. Germline CDR1 is KGHDR and CDR2 is SFDVKD. V was clipped by 8 bases and J by 0 bases; unmatched bases: 5. CDR3 residues: CATTSGQDSYNEQFF. The CDR3 nucleotides read TGTGCCACCACCTCGGGACAGGACTCCTACAATGAGCAGTTCTTC.

This chain connects TRBV7-2 to TRBJ1-1; weak D call: TRBD1 (5 bases). V lost 8 bases, J lost 3 bases, and 22 bases lay in between. The CDR3 loop spans 16 amino acids. Germline-derived CDR1 and CDR2 are SGHTA and FQGNSA. In nucleotides, the CDR3 is TGTGCCAGCCGCCAGCCAGGTGGGAGGGGTGACACTGAAGCTTTCTTT. Its protein product is CASRQPGGRGDTEAFF.